This TCR beta chain was documented in a study of cytomegalovirus exposure and HLA in healthy donors. Overall study context: The 95 to 150 validation repertoires used the same platform as the 550 to 750 first-cohort repertoires, a later analysis reported. Study results and caveats: The tendency of first-cohort TCR clusters to co-occur in the approximately 110 validation repertoires was the finding of a later analysis.

This clone was counted once. As yet, its antigen is unknown. The CDR3 is 18 residues long. The germline V gene encodes CDR1 SGHTA and CDR2 FQGNSA. V gave up 5 bases and J gave up 1 base, with 22 bases separating them. Sequencing used immunoSEQ multiplex PCR; TCRdb keeps in-frame clones, though not all of them. Of fewer than 120,000 clones listed, approximately 89% are singletons. Sequencing input: PBMCs. The chain uses TRBV7-2 and TRBJ2-3, with a weak D call TRBD1 (6 bases). The TCR originated in a woman in her late teens or twenties in good health and CMV-seronegative. CDR3 region: CASSRTDRTRGGTDTQYF. As DNA, the CDR3 is TGTGCCAGCAGCCGAACTGACAGGACTCGAGGGGGCACAGATACGCAGTATTTT.